Presented here are 10 T cell receptor beta chains from one specimen sequenced in a study of PD-1 blockade in classical Hodgkin lymphoma. Libraries were prepared by immunoSEQ multiplex PCR; TCRdb keeps only in-frame clonotypes and omits some of them. The sample lists tens of thousands of clones, approximately 91% occurring once. The time point here: newly diagnosed, previously untreated cHL patient sample. The sequencing sample was made of peripheral blood mononuclear cells (PBMCs). All receptors come from a human donor with classical Hodgkin lymphoma.

The chain joins TRBV6-6 to TRBJ1-5; D not resolved. This CDR3 contains 13 residues. V was clipped by 8 bases and J by 6 bases, with 14 bases between them. Germline lookup yields CDR1 MNHNY and CDR2 SVGAGI (reference sequence). The CDR3 protein is CASAVPFGQPQHF. The CDR3 DNA reads TGTGCCAGCGCGGTTCCCTTTGGTCAGCCCCAGCATTTT.

The rearrangement links TRBV2 to TRBJ2-3, with no clear D. Germline CDR1 is SNHLY and CDR2 is FYNNEI. The CDR3 consists of 12 residues. Trimming took 1 base from V and 5 from J, leaving 4 bases between them. The chain's CDR3 is CASSEERDTQYF. The CDR3 bases are TGTGCCAGCAGTGAAGAGAGAGATACGCAGTATTTT.

The chain combines TRBV9 with TRBJ2-2; no reliable D call. This CDR3 is built from 13 residues. CDR1 and CDR2 from the germline V gene are SGDLS and YYNGEE. V gave up 6 bases and J gave up 3 bases, with 9 bases separating them. CDR3 in DNA: TGTGCCAGCACCTCCGATTACACCGGGGAGCTGTTTTTT. Translation: CASTSDYTGELFF.

The J gene is TRBJ1-1, the V gene TRBV2; 8 nucleotides match TRBD1. CDR3 length: 14 amino acids. V gave up 4 bases and J gave up 4 bases; unmatched junction bases: 5. Germline V gene data show CDR1 as SNHLY and CDR2 as FYNNEI. CDR3 DNA: TGTGCCAGCAGTGCACAGGGGGAGTTCACTGAAGCTTTCTTT. It specifies CASSAQGEFTEAFF. Using reference TRBV2 and TRBJ1-1 for the parts outside the CDR3, the full variable domain is EPEVTQTPSHQVTQMGQEVILRCVPISNHLYFYWYRQILGQKVEFLVSFYNNEISEKSEIFDDQFSVERPDGSNFTLKIRSTKLEDSAMYFCASSAQGEFTEAFFGQGTRLTVV.

The chain has TRBV18 and TRBJ2-6; TRBD1 agrees at 7 bases. CDR3 length equals 16 residues. Germline CDR1 is KGHSH and CDR2 is LQKENI. V dropped 6 bases and J dropped 0; count of bases not matched to a gene: 5. The CDR3 protein is CASSLTGDSGANVLTF. CDR3 bases: TGTGCCAGCTCTCTAACAGGGGACTCTGGGGCCAACGTCCTGACTTTC.

The chain has TRBV5-4 and TRBJ2-4; D may match TRBD1 or TRBD2 (5 bases each). The CDR3 has 16 amino acids. Per the germline V gene, CDR1 is SGHNT and CDR2 is YYREEE (reference sequence). Trimming removed 3 bases from V and 1 base from J, with 14 bases in between. The CDR3: CASSWSLGGAKNIQYF. Here the CDR3 DNA reads TGTGCCAGCAGCTGGTCCCTTGGGGGTGCCAAAAACATTCAGTACTTC.

The rearrangement uses TRBV5-5 and TRBJ2-6; D unresolved. The CDR3 is 15 amino acids. The V gene lost 4 bases and the J gene lost 1 base, with 9 bases spanning the gap. Germline CDR1 and CDR2: SGHKS and YYEKEE (reference sequence). DNA for the CDR3: TGTGCCAGCAGCCGGTATGAGTCTGGGGCCAACGTCCTGACTTTC. Residues: CASSRYESGANVLTF. The full variable domain, rest sourced from reference TRBV5-5 and TRBJ2-6, is DAGVTQSPTHLIKTRGQQVTLRCSPISGHKSVSWYQQVLGQGPQFIFQYYEKEERGRGNFPDRFSARQFPNYSSELNVNALLLGDSALYLCASSRYESGANVLTFGAGSRLTVL.

The chain links TRBV5-4 to TRBJ2-4; no clear D gene. Trimming cost V 0 bases and J 6 bases, with 4 bases left between them. CDR1 is SGHNT, CDR2 YYREEE, per germline (reference sequence). CDR3 length: 12 amino acids. The CDR3 coding sequence is TGTGCCAGCAGCTTGGCAGGAAACATTCAGTACTTC. Protein product: CASSLAGNIQYF.

This chain connects TRBV29-1 to TRBJ1-1; D call uncertain. V lost 3 bases, J lost 1 base, and 12 bases lay in between. The CDR3 has 14 residues. Per the germline V gene, CDR1 is SQVTM and CDR2 is ANQGSEA. The CDR3: CSVERQLANTEAFF. The CDR3 bases are TGCAGCGTTGAGAGGCAACTGGCGAACACTGAAGCTTTCTTT.

The chain recombines TRBV10-2 with TRBJ2-3, with D perhaps matching TRBD1 or TRBD2 (5 bases each). Germline-derived CDR1 and CDR2 are WSHSY and SAAADI. V was cut by 3 bases and J by 0 bases, with 16 bases left in between. The CDR3 runs 17 residues. The CDR3 DNA sequence: TGCGCCAGCAGTGACCAAGGGCTTTGGGGGAGCACAGATACGCAGTATTTT. Translation: CASSDQGLWGSTDTQYF.